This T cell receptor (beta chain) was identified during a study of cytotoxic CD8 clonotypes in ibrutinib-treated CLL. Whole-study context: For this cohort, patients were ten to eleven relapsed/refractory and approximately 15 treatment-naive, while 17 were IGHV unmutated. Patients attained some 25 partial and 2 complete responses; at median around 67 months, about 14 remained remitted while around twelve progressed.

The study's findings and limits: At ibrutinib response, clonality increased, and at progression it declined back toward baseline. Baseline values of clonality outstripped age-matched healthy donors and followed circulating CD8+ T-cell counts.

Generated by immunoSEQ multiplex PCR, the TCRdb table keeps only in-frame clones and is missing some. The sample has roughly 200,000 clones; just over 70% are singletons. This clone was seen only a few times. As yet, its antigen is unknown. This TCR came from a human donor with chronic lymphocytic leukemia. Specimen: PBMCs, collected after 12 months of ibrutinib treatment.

DNA of the CDR3: TGTGCCAGCAACCAAAGGGGGAACACTGAAGCTTTCTTT. It translates to CASNQRGNTEAFF. The chain uses TRBV6-1 and TRBJ1-1; possibly TRBD1 for D (5 bases). V lost 7 bases to trimming and J lost 1 base, with 10 bases between them. The germline V gene encodes CDR1 MNHNS and CDR2 SASEGT. CDR3 length: 13 amino acids.